This is a list of T cell receptor beta chains from one sample in a study of T-cell memory formation after mild COVID-19. TCRdb re-analysed the 5' RACE reads in MiXCR, keeping a single row per CDR3 protein. This table holds about 390,000 distinct CDR3 sequences, 16% found once. Source material: PBMCs or a T cell subset sorted from them (not recorded which). The receptors come from a man aged 18 to 30 who had mild COVID-19 (a few samples of this study predate the infection). Cell type and time point are not known. Each CDR3 is given with its conserved first and last residue. Fields, in order: CDR3 protein, CDR3 DNA, J gene, V gene, clone size, D gene. D genes are given only for firm matches. The size of a clone is reported for some rows only, either as once, few or many, or as a class for expanded clones.

CDR3: CSVEEGRGRVHGYTF
DNA: TGCAGCGTTGAAGAAGGCAGGGGGCGAGTACACGGCTACACCTTC
J: TRBJ1-2
V: TRBV29-1
size: NA
D: TRBD1

CDR3: CASSPGREYGYTF
DNA: TGTGCCAGCAGCCCTGGACGGGAATATGGCTACACCTTC
J: TRBJ1-2
V: TRBV7-2
size: few
D: NA

CDR3: CASSQGWGVVQETQYF
DNA: TGTGCCAGCAGCCAGGGATGGGGAGTCGTACAAGAGACCCAGTACTTC
J: TRBJ2-5
V: TRBV3-1
size: NA
D: NA

CDR3: CSASRRNNEKLFF
DNA: TGCAGTGCTTCCCGCCGAAATAATGAAAAACTGTTTTTT
J: TRBJ1-4
V: TRBV20-1
size: few
D: NA

CDR3: CSASAGGVYEQYF
DNA: TGCAGTGCTAGCGCCGGGGGGGTTTACGAGCAGTACTTC
J: TRBJ2-7
V: TRBV20-1
size: NA
D: TRBD2

CDR3: CASSLVAGGWFF
DNA: TGTGCCAGCAGCTTAGTAGCGGGGGGGTGGTTCTTC
J: TRBJ2-1
V: TRBV11-2
size: few
D: TRBD2

CDR3: CASSPRGVGLGMYF
DNA: TGCGCCAGCAGCCCCAGGGGGGTCGGTCTCGGGATGTACTTC
J: TRBJ2-4
V: TRBV5-1
size: NA
D: NA

CDR3: CASSLRGLRAAYQETQYF
DNA: TGTGCCAGCAGCTTGAGGGGACTAAGGGCGGCGTACCAAGAGACCCAGTACTTC
J: TRBJ2-5
V: TRBV13
size: NA
D: TRBD2

CDR3: CASAETRTTGELFF
DNA: TGTGCCAGCGCCGAAACTAGAACCACCGGGGAGCTGTTTTTT
J: TRBJ2-2
V: TRBV11-2
size: few
D: NA

CDR3: CASSPGVRGATDTQYF
DNA: TGTGCCAGCAGCCCAGGAGTCCGGGGGGCCACAGATACGCAGTATTTT
J: TRBJ2-3
V: TRBV7-6
size: NA
D: NA

CDR3: CASSRQRGGIEQFF
DNA: TGTGCCAGCAGCCGCCAGAGGGGGGGGATTGAGCAGTTCTTC
J: TRBJ2-1
V: TRBV3-1
size: few
D: NA

CDR3: CASSQTTEQFF
DNA: TGTGCCAGTAGTCAGACCACAGAGCAGTTCTTC
J: TRBJ2-1
V: TRBV19
size: NA
D: NA

CDR3: CASSPGWGRETQYF
DNA: TGTGCCAGCAGTCCCGGGTGGGGACGGGAGACCCAGTACTTC
J: TRBJ2-5
V: TRBV6-2/TRBV6-3
size: few
D: NA

CDR3: CATGTGSSPLHF
DNA: TGTGCCACCGGGACAGGGAGTTCACCCCTCCACTTT
J: TRBJ1-6
V: TRBV7-8
size: few
D: TRBD1

CDR3: CASTWGYDYGYTF
DNA: TGCGCCAGCACCTGGGGGTATGACTATGGCTACACCTTC
J: TRBJ1-2
V: TRBV5-1
size: many
D: NA

CDR3: CASSKFALLNTEAFF
DNA: TGTGCCAGCAGCAAATTTGCGCTATTGAACACTGAAGCTTTCTTT
J: TRBJ1-1
V: TRBV21-1
size: NA
D: NA

CDR3: CASGTAAYNEQFF
DNA: TGTGCCAGCGGGACAGCGGCCTACAATGAGCAGTTCTTC
J: TRBJ2-1
V: TRBV27
size: NA
D: TRBD1

CDR3: CSVEEGGRGNEQFF
DNA: TGCAGCGTTGAAGAGGGAGGGCGGGGTAATGAGCAGTTCTTC
J: TRBJ2-1
V: TRBV29-1
size: NA
D: TRBD2

CDR3: CASSTVQGAKEKLFF
DNA: TGTGCCAGCAGTACCGTCCAGGGGGCGAAAGAAAAACTGTTTTTT
J: TRBJ1-4
V: TRBV27
size: NA
D: TRBD1

CDR3: CASSQVRWEAAKNIQYF
DNA: TGCGCCAGCAGCCAAGTCAGATGGGAAGCAGCCAAAAACATTCAGTACTTC
J: TRBJ2-4
V: TRBV4-1
size: many
D: NA

CDR3: CASSLGTGQEQFF
DNA: TGCGCCAGCAGCTTGGGGACGGGTCAGGAACAGTTCTTC
J: TRBJ2-1
V: TRBV5-1
size: NA
D: NA

CDR3: CASSQPQDRGDTQYF
DNA: TGCGCCAGCAGCCAACCCCAGGACAGGGGAGATACGCAGTATTTT
J: TRBJ2-3
V: TRBV4-1
size: few
D: TRBD1

CDR3: CSARLGGGYEQYF
DNA: TGCAGTGCTAGATTAGGGGGCGGATACGAGCAGTACTTC
J: TRBJ2-7
V: TRBV20-1
size: many
D: TRBD1

CDR3: CASSLTGAKITGELFF
DNA: TGTGCCAGCAGTTTAACAGGGGCTAAGATTACCGGGGAGCTGTTTTTT
J: TRBJ2-2
V: TRBV27
size: few
D: TRBD1

CDR3: CASSHEQGADGYTF
DNA: TGTGCCAGCAGCCACGAACAGGGGGCTGATGGCTACACCTTC
J: TRBJ1-2
V: TRBV4-2
size: NA
D: TRBD1

CDR3: CSATRHANTEAFF
DNA: TGCAGTGCTACCCGGCACGCGAACACTGAAGCTTTCTTT
J: TRBJ1-1
V: TRBV20-1
size: NA
D: NA

CDR3: CASLGGAGTSTDTQYF
DNA: TGTGCCAGCCTGGGGGGTGCCGGGACTAGCACAGATACGCAGTATTTT
J: TRBJ2-3
V: TRBV7-9
size: NA
D: NA

CDR3: CAISDDREHIQYF
DNA: TGTGCCATCAGTGATGACAGGGAACACATTCAGTACTTC
J: TRBJ2-4
V: TRBV10-3
size: NA
D: TRBD1

CDR3: CASSLVLGQGNQPQHF
DNA: TGTGCCAGCAGCTTAGTTTTAGGGCAGGGTAATCAGCCCCAGCATTTT
J: TRBJ1-5
V: TRBV7-2
size: few
D: NA

CDR3: CASTPPGGTYNEQFF
DNA: TGTGCCAGCACCCCTCCAGGGGGCACTTACAATGAGCAGTTCTTC
J: TRBJ2-1
V: TRBV28
size: few
D: TRBD1

CDR3: CSVETSDKSPYEQYF
DNA: TGCAGCGTTGAGACCAGCGATAAGTCGCCTTACGAGCAGTACTTC
J: TRBJ2-7
V: TRBV29-1
size: few
D: NA

CDR3: CASSQPGQLGPKNIQYF
DNA: TGCGCCAGCAGCCAACCAGGACAGCTGGGCCCCAAAAACATTCAGTACTTC
J: TRBJ2-4
V: TRBV4-1
size: NA
D: NA

CDR3: CAVRRRQENTEAFF
DNA: TGTGCCGTACGAAGACGACAGGAGAACACTGAAGCTTTCTTT
J: TRBJ1-1
V: TRBV10-3
size: NA
D: NA

CDR3: CSAVPGREENEQFF
DNA: TGCAGTGCTGTTCCGGGCCGGGAGGAGAATGAGCAGTTCTTC
J: TRBJ2-1
V: TRBV20-1
size: NA
D: TRBD2

CDR3: CASSPSLGEQFF
DNA: TGTGCCAGCAGCCCTTCTCTGGGAGAGCAGTTCTTC
J: TRBJ2-1
V: TRBV5-4
size: NA
D: NA

CDR3: CASSPGVADTYGYTF
DNA: TGCGCCAGCAGTCCCGGGGTGGCTGACACTTATGGCTACACCTTC
J: TRBJ1-2
V: TRBV5-1
size: few
D: NA

CDR3: CASSVTGTHDGYTF
DNA: TGTGCCAGCAGTGTGACAGGAACCCATGATGGCTACACCTTC
J: TRBJ1-2
V: TRBV27
size: once
D: NA

CDR3: CASSPGEIAGNTIYF
DNA: TGTGCCAGCAGCCCAGGGGAAATAGCTGGAAACACCATATATTTT
J: TRBJ1-3
V: TRBV12-3/TRBV12-4
size: few
D: NA